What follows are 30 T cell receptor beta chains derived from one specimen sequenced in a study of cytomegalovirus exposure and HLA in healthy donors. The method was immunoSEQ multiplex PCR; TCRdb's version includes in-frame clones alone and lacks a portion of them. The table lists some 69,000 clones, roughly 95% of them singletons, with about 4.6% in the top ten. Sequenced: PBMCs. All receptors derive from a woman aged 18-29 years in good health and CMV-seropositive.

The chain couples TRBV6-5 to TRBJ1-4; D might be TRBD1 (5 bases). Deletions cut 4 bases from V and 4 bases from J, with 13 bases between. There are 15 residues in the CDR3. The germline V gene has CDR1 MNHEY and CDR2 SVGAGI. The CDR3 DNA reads TGTGCCAGCAGTTTTAGACCAGGGAATAATGAAAAACTGTTTTTT. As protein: CASSFRPGNNEKLFF.

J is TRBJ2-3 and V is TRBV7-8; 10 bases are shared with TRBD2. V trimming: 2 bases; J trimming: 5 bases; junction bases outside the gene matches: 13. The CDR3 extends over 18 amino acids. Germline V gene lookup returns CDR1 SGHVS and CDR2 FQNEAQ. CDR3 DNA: TGTGCCAGCAGCTTACGGGCTAGCGGGAGAGGGGGTGGAGATACGCAGTATTTT. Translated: CASSLRASGRGGGDTQYF.

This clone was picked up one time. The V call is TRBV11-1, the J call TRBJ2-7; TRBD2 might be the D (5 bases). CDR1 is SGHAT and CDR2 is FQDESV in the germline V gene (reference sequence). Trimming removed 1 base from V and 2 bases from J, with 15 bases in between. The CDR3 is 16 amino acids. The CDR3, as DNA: TGTGCCAGCAGCTTAGGGGTTCCGGGGATAGCCTACGAGCAGTACTTC. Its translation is CASSLGVPGIAYEQYF.

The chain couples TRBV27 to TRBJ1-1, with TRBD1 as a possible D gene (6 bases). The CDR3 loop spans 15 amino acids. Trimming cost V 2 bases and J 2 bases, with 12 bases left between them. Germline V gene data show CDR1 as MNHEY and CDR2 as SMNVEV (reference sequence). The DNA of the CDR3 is TGTGCCAGCAGTTTACAGGGGTTAATCAACACTGAAGCTTTCTTT. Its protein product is CASSLQGLINTEAFF.

CDR3 sequence (DNA): TGTGCTAGTGGTTTGTGGACAGGGGTGGATCAGCCCCAGCATTTT. This gives the protein CASGLWTGVDQPQHF. The J gene is TRBJ1-5, the V gene TRBV12-5; the match to TRBD1 covers 9 bases. V was clipped by 2 bases and J by 5 bases; unmatched bases: 4. Germline CDR1 and CDR2: LGHNT and FRNRAP. This CDR3 spans 15 amino acids.

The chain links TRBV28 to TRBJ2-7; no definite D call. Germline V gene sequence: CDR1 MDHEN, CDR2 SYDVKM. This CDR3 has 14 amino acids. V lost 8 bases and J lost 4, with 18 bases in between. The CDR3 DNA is TGTGCCAGCTTGAGCCCAGGCAGGCAGTACGAGCAGTACTTC. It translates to CASLSPGRQYEQYF.

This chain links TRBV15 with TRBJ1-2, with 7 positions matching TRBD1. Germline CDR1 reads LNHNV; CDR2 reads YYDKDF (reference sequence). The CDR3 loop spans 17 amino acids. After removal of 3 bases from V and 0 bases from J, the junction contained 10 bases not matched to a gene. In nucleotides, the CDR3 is TGTGCCACCAGCAGGGTAAAGACAGGGAGAACTAACTATGGCTACACCTTC. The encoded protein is CATSRVKTGRTNYGYTF.

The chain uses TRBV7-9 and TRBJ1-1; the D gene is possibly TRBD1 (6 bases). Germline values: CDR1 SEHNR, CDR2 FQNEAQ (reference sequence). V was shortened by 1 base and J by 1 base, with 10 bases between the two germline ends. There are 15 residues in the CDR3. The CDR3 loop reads CASSLGGRGNTEAFF. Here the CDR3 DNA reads TGTGCCAGCAGCTTAGGTGGCAGGGGGAACACTGAAGCTTTCTTT.

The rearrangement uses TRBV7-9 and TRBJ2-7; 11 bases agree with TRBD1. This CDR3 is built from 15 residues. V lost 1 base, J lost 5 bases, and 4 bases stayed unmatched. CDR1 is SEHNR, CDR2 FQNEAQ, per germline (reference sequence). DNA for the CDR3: TGTGCCAGCAGCTTAGTTGGGACAGGGGGAAACGAGCAGTACTTC. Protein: CASSLVGTGGNEQYF.

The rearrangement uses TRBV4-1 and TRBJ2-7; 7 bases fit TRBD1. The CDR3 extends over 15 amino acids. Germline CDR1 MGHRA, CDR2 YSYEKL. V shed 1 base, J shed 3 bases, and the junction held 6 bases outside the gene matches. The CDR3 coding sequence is TGCGCCAGCAGCCAAGTCGAGGGGGCAGGCTACGAGCAGTACTTC. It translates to CASSQVEGAGYEQYF.

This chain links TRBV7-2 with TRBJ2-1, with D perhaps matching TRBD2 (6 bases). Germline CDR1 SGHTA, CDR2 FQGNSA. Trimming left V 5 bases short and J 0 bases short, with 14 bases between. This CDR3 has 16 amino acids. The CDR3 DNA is TGTGCCAGCAGCCTGGCTAGCGCCACCTCCTACAATGAGCAGTTCTTC. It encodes CASSLASATSYNEQFF.

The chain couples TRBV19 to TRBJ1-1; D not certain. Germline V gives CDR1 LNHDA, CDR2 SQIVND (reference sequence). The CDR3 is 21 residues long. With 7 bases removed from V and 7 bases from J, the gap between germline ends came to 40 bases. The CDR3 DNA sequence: TGTGCCAGTAAAGGCGCTCCTCTGATGTGTGGGCGATCCTTATTAGATAATGAAGCTTTCTTT. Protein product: CASKGAPLMCGRSLLDNEAFF.

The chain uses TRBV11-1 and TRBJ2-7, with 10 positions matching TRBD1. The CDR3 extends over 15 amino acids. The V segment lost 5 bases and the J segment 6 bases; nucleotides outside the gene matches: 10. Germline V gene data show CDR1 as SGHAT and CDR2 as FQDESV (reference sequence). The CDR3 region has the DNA TGTGCCAGCAGCCTTCGGACAGGGGGACCTCTCGAGCAGTACTTC. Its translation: CASSLRTGGPLEQYF.

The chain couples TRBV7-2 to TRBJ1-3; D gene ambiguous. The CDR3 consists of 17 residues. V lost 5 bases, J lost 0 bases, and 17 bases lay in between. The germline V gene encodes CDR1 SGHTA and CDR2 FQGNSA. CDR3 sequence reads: CASSLKTWRDSGNTIYF. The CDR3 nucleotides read TGTGCCAGCAGCCTTAAAACGTGGCGGGACTCTGGAAACACCATATATTTT.

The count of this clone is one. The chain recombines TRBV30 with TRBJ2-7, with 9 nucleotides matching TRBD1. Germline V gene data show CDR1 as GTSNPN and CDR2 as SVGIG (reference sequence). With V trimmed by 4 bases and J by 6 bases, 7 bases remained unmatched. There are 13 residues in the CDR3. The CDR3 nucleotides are TGTGCCTGGAACAGGGGGCTCCCTAGCGAGCAGTACTTC. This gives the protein CAWNRGLPSEQYF.

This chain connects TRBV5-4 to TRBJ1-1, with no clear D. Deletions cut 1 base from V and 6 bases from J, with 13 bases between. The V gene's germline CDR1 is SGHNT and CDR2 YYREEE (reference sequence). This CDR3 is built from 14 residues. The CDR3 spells CASSLPSGRAEAFF. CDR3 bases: TGTGCCAGCAGCTTGCCGTCTGGGCGGGCTGAAGCTTTCTTT.

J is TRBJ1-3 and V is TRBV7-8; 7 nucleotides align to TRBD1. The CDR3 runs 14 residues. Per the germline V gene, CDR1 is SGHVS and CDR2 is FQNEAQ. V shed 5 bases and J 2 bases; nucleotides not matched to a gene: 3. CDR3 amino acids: CASSTGTAGNTIYF. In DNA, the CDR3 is TGTGCCAGCAGCACAGGGACAGCTGGAAACACCATATATTTT.

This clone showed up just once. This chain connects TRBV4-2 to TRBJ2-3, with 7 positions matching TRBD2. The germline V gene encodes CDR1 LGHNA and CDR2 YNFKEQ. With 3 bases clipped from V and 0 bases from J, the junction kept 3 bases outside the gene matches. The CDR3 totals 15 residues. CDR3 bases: TGTGCCAGCAGCCAGGCCGGGGGGAGCACAGATACGCAGTATTTT. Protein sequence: CASSQAGGSTDTQYF.

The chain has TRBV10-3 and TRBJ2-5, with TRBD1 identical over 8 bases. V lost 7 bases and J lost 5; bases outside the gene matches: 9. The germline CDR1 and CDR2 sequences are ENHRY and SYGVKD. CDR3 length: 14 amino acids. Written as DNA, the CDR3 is TGTGCCATCAAGGGGTCGGACAGGGCGGAGACCCAGTACTTC. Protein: CAIKGSDRAETQYF.

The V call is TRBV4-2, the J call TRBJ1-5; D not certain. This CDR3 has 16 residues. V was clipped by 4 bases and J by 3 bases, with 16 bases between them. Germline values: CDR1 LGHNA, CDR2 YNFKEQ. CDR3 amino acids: CASSPSHQATNQPQHF. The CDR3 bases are TGTGCCAGCAGCCCGTCGCACCAGGCTACCAATCAGCCCCAGCATTTT.

The CDR3 coding sequence is TGCGCCAGCAGCCAAGGCCCGGGACAGGGCGGTGAAAAACTGTTTTTT. It translates to CASSQGPGQGGEKLFF. V usage is TRBV4-1 and J usage is TRBJ1-4; 9 bases line up with TRBD1. CDR3 size: 16 residues. From germline, CDR1 is MGHRA and CDR2 YSYEKL. Trimming took 1 base from V and 7 from J; bases not matched to a gene: 7.

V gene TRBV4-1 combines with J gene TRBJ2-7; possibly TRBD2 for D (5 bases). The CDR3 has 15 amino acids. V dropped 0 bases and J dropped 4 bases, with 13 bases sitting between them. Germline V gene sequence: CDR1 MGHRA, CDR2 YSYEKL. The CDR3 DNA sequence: TGCGCCAGCAGCCAAGACGGGCCAGGCGGGTACGAGCAGTACTTC. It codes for CASSQDGPGGYEQYF.

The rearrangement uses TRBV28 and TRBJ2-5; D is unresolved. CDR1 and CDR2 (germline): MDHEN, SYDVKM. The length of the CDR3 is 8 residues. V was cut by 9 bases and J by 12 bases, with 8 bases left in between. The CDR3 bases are TGTGCCAGTCTCCCTGAGTACTTC. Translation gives CASLPEYF.

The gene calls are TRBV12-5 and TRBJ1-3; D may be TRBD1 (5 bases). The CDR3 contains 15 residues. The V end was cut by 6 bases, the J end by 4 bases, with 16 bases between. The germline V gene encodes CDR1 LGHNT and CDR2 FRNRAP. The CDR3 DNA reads TGTGCTAGTGGCCTTAGTTCCAGGGTCGGAAACACCATATATTTT. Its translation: CASGLSSRVGNTIYF.

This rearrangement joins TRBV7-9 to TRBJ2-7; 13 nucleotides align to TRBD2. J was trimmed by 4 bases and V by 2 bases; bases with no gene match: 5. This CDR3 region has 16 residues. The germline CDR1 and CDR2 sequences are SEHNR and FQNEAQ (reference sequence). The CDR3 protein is CASSLTSGRARYEQYF. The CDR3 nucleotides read TGTGCCAGCAGCTTAACTAGCGGGAGGGCAAGGTACGAGCAGTACTTC.

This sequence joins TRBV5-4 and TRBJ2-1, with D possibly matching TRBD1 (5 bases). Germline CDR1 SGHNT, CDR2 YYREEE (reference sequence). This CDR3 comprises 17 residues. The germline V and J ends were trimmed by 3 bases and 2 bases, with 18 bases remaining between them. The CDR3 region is CASSSLPRETPYNEQFF. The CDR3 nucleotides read TGTGCCAGCAGCTCGCTACCCAGGGAAACCCCCTACAATGAGCAGTTCTTC.

The CDR3 DNA reads TGTGCCAGCAGTTTCGAGACAGGGGCGGCCTACGAGCAGTACTTC. Translation: CASSFETGAAYEQYF. The chain links TRBV27 to TRBJ2-7; 8 bases agree with TRBD1. Germline CDR1 is MNHEY and CDR2 is SMNVEV (reference sequence). The junction had 6 bases not matched to a gene; V was cut back by 3 bases and J by 2 bases. The CDR3 extends over 15 amino acids.

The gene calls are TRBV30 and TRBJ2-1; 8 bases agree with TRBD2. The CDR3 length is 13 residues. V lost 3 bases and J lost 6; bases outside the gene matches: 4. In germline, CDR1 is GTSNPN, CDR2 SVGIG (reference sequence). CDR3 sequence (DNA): TGTGCCTGGAGCGCCGGGACTAGCAATGAGCAGTTCTTC. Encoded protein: CAWSAGTSNEQFF.

CDR3 sequence reads: CASSLVGGQGNQPQHF. CDR3 in DNA: TGTGCCAGCAGCTTAGTAGGCGGACAGGGCAATCAGCCCCAGCATTTT. The rearrangement links TRBV7-2 to TRBJ1-5; 7 bases fit TRBD1. CDR3 length equals 16 residues. Germline lookup yields CDR1 SGHTA and CDR2 FQGNSA. J lost 2 bases, V lost 1 base, and 5 bases had no gene match.

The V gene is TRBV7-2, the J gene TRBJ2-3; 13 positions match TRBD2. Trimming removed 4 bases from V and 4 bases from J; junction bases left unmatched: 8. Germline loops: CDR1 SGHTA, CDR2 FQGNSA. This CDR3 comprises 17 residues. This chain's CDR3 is CASSYWTSGRPPDTQYF. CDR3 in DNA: TGTGCCAGCAGCTATTGGACTAGCGGGAGACCCCCAGATACGCAGTATTTT.